The T cell receptor beta chain described here comes from a study of human T cells and chemical hapten exposure. Total RNA extraction was carried out from unfractionated whole blood. This clonotype was observed at least ten times. The library tagged individual cDNA molecules with unique molecular identifiers. Study processing details: From approximately 20,000 to 700,000 TCRs were found per sample, with a median of about 96,000. One entry per CDR3 protein, called by TCRdb with MiXCR from the reads. The V and J calls, along with clone size, are taken from TCRdb and not from the paper's own processing. The data contain about 120,000 distinct CDR3 sequences, 8.5% of them singletons. With 0 bases clipped from V and 6 bases from J, the junction kept 3 bases outside the gene matches. Germline CDR1 reads SEHNR; CDR2 reads FQNEAQ (reference sequence). This CDR3 spans 14 amino acids.

This TCR came from a human donor in good health. Some clones in this sample may be carry-over from other donors' samples. The chain employs TRBV7-9 and TRBJ2-7, with 9 bases identical to TRBD2. Sequenced material: whole blood. CDR3 DNA sequence: TGTGCCAGCAGCTTAGCCGGGACTAGCTTCGAGCAGTACTTC. As protein: CASSLAGTSFEQYF. The full variable domain, with the rest looked up from reference TRBV7-9 and TRBJ2-7, is DTGVSQNPRHKITKRGQNVTFRCDPISEHNRLYWYRQTLGQGPEFLTYFQNEAQLEKSRLLSDRFSAERPKGSFSTLEIQRTEQGDSAMYLCASSLAGTSFEQYFGPGTRLTVT.